This T cell receptor (beta chain) originates from a study of blood T cell repertoires in COVID-19. Overall study: Samples came from the United States, Italy and Spain, spanning acute and convalescent COVID-19. The analysed material was cDNA or gDNA that came from T cells, B-cell-depleted T cells, or PBMCs.

Trimming left V 1 base short and J 7 bases short, with 20 bases between. This CDR3 contains 17 residues. Germline CDR1 and CDR2: LNHDA and SQIVND (reference sequence). The protocol was immunoSEQ multiplex PCR, while the TCRdb copy is restricted to in-frame clones and leaves out a portion. Of tens of thousands of clones listed, 89% are singletons. Enrolment of Seattle patients took place during active infection, and they were followed longitudinally. The source of this sequence is a man in his sixties with COVID-19, enrolled during active disease. The V gene is TRBV19, the J gene TRBJ1-5; D is unresolved. The sequencing input was peripheral blood. The CDR3 DNA sequence: TGTGCCAGTAGTATAGCCCCAGATACGAGGGTGGGACAGCCCCAGCATTTT. Its translation is CASSIAPDTRVGQPQHF.